The 14 T cell receptor beta chains given below trace back to one sample, sequenced in a study of blood T cells in healthy people across ages. Using a J-beta primer mix together with a sample-barcoded 5' primer, a second PCR was run for roughly 7 to 12 cycles. TCRdb ran MiXCR on the 5' RACE reads and lists one entry per CDR3 protein. The profile shows around 780,000 distinct CDR3 sequences, about 61% of them singletons. What was sequenced was blood. Receptors were obtained from a man aged 35 to 55 in good health.

The V gene is TRBV29-1, the J gene TRBJ1-2; 11 positions agree with TRBD1. V lost 3 bases, J lost 4 bases, and 10 bases stayed unmatched. Per the germline V gene, CDR1 is SQVTM and CDR2 is ANQGSEA. The length of the CDR3 is 16 residues. The CDR3 nucleotides are TGCAGCGTTGAGCGGGGACAGGGGGACGCCTCCTATGGCTACACCTTC. This codes for CSVERGQGDASYGYTF.

This clonotype appeared a few times. This chain uses TRBV9 with TRBJ2-4; 15 nucleotides match TRBD2. The CDR3 contains 16 residues. Unmatched junction bases numbered 7, after V lost 4 bases and J lost 8 bases. Germline CDR1 reads SGDLS; CDR2 reads YYNGEE. CDR3 sequence reads: CASSTGTSGRLDIQYF. The CDR3 coding sequence is TGTGCCAGCAGCACAGGGACTAGCGGGAGGTTGGACATTCAGTACTTC.

The V and J genes are TRBV7-2 and TRBJ2-7; D is uncertain. The end of the DNA aligns better with TRBJ2-5, so the J call may be wrong. The CDR3 is made up of 15 amino acids. Germline-derived CDR1 and CDR2 are SGHTA and FQGNSA. The DNA of the CDR3 is TGTGCCAGCAGCTTAAGGTCCCTTTCTAAAGAGACCCAGTACTTC. It translates to CASSLRSLSKETQYF.

Regarding this clonotype: This CDR3 fails to terminate in the conserved phenylalanine or tryptophan, so it likely reflects a read error. V is TRBV12-3 or TRBV12-4 and J is TRBJ2-5, with D unclear. This CDR3 contains 11 residues. The CDR3 coding sequence is TGTGCCGGCAGCCTTCAAGAGACCCAGTACTTA. Amino acids: CAGSLQETQYL.

This clonotype has a count of ten or more. V gene TRBV2 combines with J gene TRBJ2-5; no clear D gene. Per the germline V gene, CDR1 is SNHLY and CDR2 is FYNNEI. V lost 7 bases and J 5 bases, leaving 8 bases between the germline ends. The CDR3 covers 11 residues. CDR3 loop: CASTIRETQYF. CDR3 nucleotides: TGTGCCAGCACCATACGGGAGACCCAGTACTTC.

The rearrangement links TRBV6-6 to TRBJ2-5, with 8 bases lining up with TRBD1. The DNA end is a closer match to TRBJ2-7, so the J assignment may be wrong. From germline, CDR1 is MNHNY and CDR2 SVGAGI (reference sequence). The CDR3 is made up of 14 amino acids. As DNA, the CDR3 is TGTGCCAGCACCACTGGACAGGGAATCTACGAGCAGTACTTC. It codes for CASTTGQGIYEQYF.

The chain is built from TRBV15 and TRBJ2-7; 11 nucleotides agree with TRBD2. The CDR3 has 19 residues. Unmatched junction bases numbered 22, after V lost 8 bases and J lost 4 bases. Germline V lookup: CDR1 LNHNV, CDR2 YYDKDF (reference sequence). The CDR3 DNA follows: TGTGCCACCTCTCCCGGGGATCTAGCGGGGGGAGGTACCCCTTACGAGCAGTACTTC. Translating gives CATSPGDLAGGGTPYEQYF.

The gene calls are TRBV11-2 and TRBJ2-3; TRBD1 matches 9 bases. Germline V lookup: CDR1 SGHAT, CDR2 FQNNGV. J gave up 1 base and V 0 bases, and 5 bases lay outside the gene matches. The CDR3 is 17 amino acids. CDR3 bases: TGTGCCAGCAGCTTAGATAACAGGGGGCTTGGCACAGATACGCAGTATTTT. Protein: CASSLDNRGLGTDTQYF.

The gene calls are TRBV7-2 and TRBJ2-5; 7 nucleotides align to TRBD2. The CDR3 spans 16 residues. Germline assignment: CDR1 SGHTA and CDR2 FQGNSA. V lost 5 bases and J lost 1; bases outside the gene matches: 10. Here the CDR3 DNA reads TGTGCCAGCAGCCGACGTTCAGCGGGACTCCAAGAGACCCAGTACTTC. Its translation is CASSRRSAGLQETQYF.

The rearrangement uses TRBV18 and TRBJ2-7; maybe TRBD1 (6 bases). The assigned J gene may be wrong: the sequence end matches TRBJ2-5 better. This CDR3 region has 15 residues. Looked up from germline, CDR1 is KGHSH and CDR2 is LQKENI. CDR3 sequence: CASSPPRGDGETQYF. Here the CDR3 DNA reads TGTGCCAGCTCACCACCCAGGGGAGACGGGGAGACCCAGTACTTC.

The chain is built from TRBV20-1 and TRBJ2-7; 8 nucleotides match TRBD2. The CDR3 totals 16 residues. The germline gives CDR1 DFQATT, CDR2 SNEGSKA (reference sequence). The V segment lost 6 bases and the J segment 0 bases; nucleotides outside the gene matches: 13. CDR3 residues: CSATPFGLAVSYEQYF. CDR3 sequence (DNA): TGCAGTGCCACACCCTTCGGACTAGCTGTCTCCTACGAGCAGTACTTC.

This clonotype was observed a single time. CDR3 loop: CASSLDHNEQYF. CDR3 nucleotide sequence: TGTGCCAGCAGCTTAGACCACAATGAGCAGTACTTC. The chain carries TRBV7-9 and TRBJ2-5; D gene uncertain. This CDR3 is 12 amino acids long. Trimming shortened V by 1 base and J by 11 bases, and 11 bases separated the two germline ends. Germline V lookup: CDR1 SEHNR, CDR2 FQNEAQ (reference sequence).

The genes are TRBV24-1 and TRBJ2-1, with D possibly matching TRBD2 (6 bases). V lost 4 bases, J lost 3 bases, and 12 bases lay in between. From germline, CDR1 is KGHDR and CDR2 SFDVKD. The CDR3 runs 15 residues. CDR3 in amino acids: CATSEGGSFYNEQFF. In DNA, the CDR3 is TGTGCCACCAGTGAGGGAGGTAGTTTCTACAATGAGCAGTTCTTC.

V is TRBV25-1 and J is TRBJ1-6; possible D gene TRBD1, 5 bases. V gave up 6 bases and J gave up 0 bases, with 9 bases separating them. Per the germline V gene, CDR1 is MGHDK and CDR2 is SYGVNS. CDR3 length: 15 residues. Here the CDR3 reads CASRGGHSYNSPLHF. CDR3 bases: TGTGCCAGCAGAGGAGGACACTCCTATAATTCACCCCTCCACTTT.